This T cell receptor (beta chain) was sequenced for a study of early T cells in non-severe SARS-CoV-2 infection. Findings and limits, study-wide: VDJdb matching, biased toward anti-spike CD8 responses, missed private and CD4 specificities.

For this clonotype: Its matching antigen is unknown.

The CDR3 is 16 residues long. The V end was cut by 1 base, the J end by 7 bases, with 16 bases between. Germline loops: CDR1 MGHRA, CDR2 YSYEKL. One entry per CDR3 protein, called by TCRdb with MiXCR from the 5' RACE reads. The sample includes more than 60,000 distinct CDR3 sequences, 9.5% to 15% seen only once; the top ten take less than 3.5%. The V gene is TRBV4-1, the J gene TRBJ1-4; D possibly corresponds to TRBD1 (5 bases). The sample in question was whole blood, obtained at baseline. The receptor comes from an adult who was a healthcare worker with PCR-confirmed SARS-CoV-2 infection or an uninfected control (not recorded which). CDR3 bases: TGCGCCAGCAGCCAAGCCACGGGGCAGGGAGGTGAAAAACTGTTTTTT. Protein sequence: CASSQATGQGGEKLFF.